Shown below are 19 T cell receptor beta chains from a single sample sequenced in a study of brain T cells in children with intractable seizures. Profiled with immunoSEQ multiplex PCR; TCRdb holds only in-frame clones, not every one. The sample holds tens of thousands of clones; approximately 89% are singletons and the top ten take about 23%. The source material was peripheral blood, sampled at surgery. These TCRs come from a girl aged 2-10 years with Rasmussen encephalitis and intractable seizures.

The count of this clone is one. The chain carries TRBV7-9 and TRBJ2-7; D gene unclear. Looked up from germline, CDR1 is SEHNR and CDR2 is FQNEAQ (reference sequence). Trimming took 4 bases from V and 7 from J, leaving 8 bases between them. The CDR3 has 11 residues. CDR3 protein: CASSSGPEQYF. Here the CDR3 DNA reads TGTGCCAGCAGCTCCGGACCAGAGCAGTACTTC.

The CDR3 loop reads CASSYSMGGGGGQAFF. The CDR3 DNA reads as TGTGCCAGCAGTTACTCGATGGGTGGTGGTGGGGGGCAAGCTTTCTTT. This chain joins TRBV6-5 and TRBJ1-1; tentatively, D is TRBD1 (6 bases). This CDR3 is 16 amino acids long. Trimming removed 0 bases at V and 9 bases at J, with 20 bases between. The germline CDR1 and CDR2 sequences are MNHEY and SVGAGI.

This clone has only one observation. This chain links TRBV24-1 with TRBJ2-6; 14 nucleotides match TRBD2. V trimming: 4 bases; J trimming: 1 base; junction bases outside the gene matches: 14. The CDR3 contains 22 residues. Germline V CDR1 and CDR2: KGHDR, SFDVKD. The DNA for the CDR3 is TGTGCCACCAGTGACCCGGGACAGGGTGGGACTAGCGGGAGATCTGGGGCCAACGTCCTGACTTTC. This encodes CATSDPGQGGTSGRSGANVLTF.

The gene calls are TRBV5-1 and TRBJ2-5; 12 bases fit TRBD1. V lost 1 base and J lost 5; bases outside the gene matches: 6. The CDR3 is 16 residues long. Germline CDR1 and CDR2: SGHRS and YFSETQ. The chain's CDR3 is CASSLTSGTGGETQYF. As DNA, the CDR3 is TGCGCCAGCAGCTTGACTTCCGGGACAGGGGGCGAGACCCAGTACTTC.

V usage is TRBV7-9 and J usage is TRBJ2-2, with 7 bases that match TRBD2. From germline, CDR1 is SEHNR and CDR2 FQNEAQ (reference sequence). After removal of 3 bases from V and 4 bases from J, the junction contained 5 bases not matched to a gene. The length of the CDR3 is 15 residues. The CDR3, as DNA: TGTGCCAGCAGCTTGGGACCGGGGGGCACCGGGGAGCTGTTTTTT. Amino acids: CASSLGPGGTGELFF.

This chain's CDR3 is CASSPTGGRNDEQFF. For the CDR3, the DNA is TGTGCCAGCAGCCCCACCGGGGGTAGGAACGATGAGCAGTTCTTC. V gene TRBV7-3 combines with J gene TRBJ2-1; a weak D match, TRBD2 (6 bases). The CDR3 totals 15 residues. CDR1 and CDR2 from the germline V gene are SGHTA and FQGTGA. Trimming stripped 5 bases from V and 8 bases from J, with 19 bases between. The variable domain in full, with the rest retrieved from reference TRBV7-3 and TRBJ2-1, is GAGVSQTPSNKVTEKGKYVELRCDPISGHTALYWYRQSLGQGPEFLIYFQGTGAADDSGLPNDRFFAVRPEGSVSTLKIQRTERGDSAVYLCASSPTGGRNDEQFFGPGTRLTVL.

This sequence joins TRBV25-1 and TRBJ2-7, with a tentative D call TRBD2 (6 bases). CDR1 MGHDK and CDR2 SYGVNS come from the germline V gene. The V and J ends lost 1 base and 1 base respectively, with 14 bases between them. This CDR3 region has 16 residues. CDR3 amino acids: CASSEWNSGPSYEQYF. CDR3 DNA: TGTGCCAGCAGTGAATGGAATAGCGGACCATCCTACGAGCAGTACTTC.

The chain uses TRBV27 and TRBJ1-5; TRBD1 matches at 8 bases. Trimming cost V 6 bases and J 5 bases; bases outside gene matches: 9. Germline CDR1 is MNHEY and CDR2 is SMNVEV (reference sequence). The CDR3 sequence is 15 residues long. The DNA for the CDR3 is TGTGCCAGCAGCGCGACAGGGGTAAGGGATCAGCCCCAGCATTTT. This encodes CASSATGVRDQPQHF.

The count of this clone is one. The chain carries TRBV6-2 or TRBV6-3 and TRBJ1-2; D is undetermined. V lost 2 bases and J 9 bases, leaving 7 bases between the germline ends. The germline V gene encodes CDR1 MNHEY and CDR2 SVGEGT. There are 11 residues in the CDR3. CDR3 in amino acids: CASSYDFSYTF. The DNA for the CDR3 is TGTGCCAGCAGTTACGACTTTAGCTACACCTTC.

V usage is TRBV7-9 and J usage is TRBJ1-3; D gene ambiguous. Germline V CDR1 and CDR2: SEHNR, FQNEAQ (reference sequence). The V gene lost 1 base and the J gene lost 6 bases, with 13 bases spanning the gap. This CDR3 is built from 15 residues. CDR3 in amino acids: CASSLEGQIINTIYF. The CDR3 DNA sequence: TGTGCCAGCAGCTTAGAAGGGCAGATTATAAACACCATATATTTT.

This clone was seen just once. The V and J genes are TRBV7-2 and TRBJ2-1, with 7 bases that match TRBD2. From germline, CDR1 is SGHTA and CDR2 FQGNSA. The CDR3 loop spans 15 amino acids. The V segment lost 6 bases and the J segment 4 bases; nucleotides outside the gene matches: 9. CDR3: CASRFAPGGYNEQFF. Here the CDR3 DNA reads TGTGCCAGCAGGTTTGCCCCGGGAGGTTACAATGAGCAGTTCTTC. Full variable domain (outside the CDR3, taken from reference TRBV7-2 and TRBJ2-1): GAGVSQSPSNKVTEKGKDVELRCDPISGHTALYWYRQSLGQGLEFLIYFQGNSAPDKSGLPSDRFSAERTGGSVSTLTIQRTQQEDSAVYLCASRFAPGGYNEQFFGPGTRLTVL.

Written as DNA, the CDR3 is TGTGCCATCAAAAGGGAATCCCATAGCGATGAGCAGTTCTTC. Encoded protein: CAIKRESHSDEQFF. The chain uses TRBV10-3 and TRBJ2-1; D possibly corresponds to TRBD2 (5 bases). Trimming removed 7 bases at V and 8 bases at J, with 18 bases between. This CDR3 has 14 residues. The germline gives CDR1 ENHRY, CDR2 SYGVKD.

The chain carries TRBV12-5 and TRBJ1-4; D is unclear. V lost 0 bases, J lost 0 bases, and 14 bases lay in between. This CDR3 has 18 amino acids. CDR1 and CDR2 (germline): LGHNT, FRNRAP. The CDR3 coding sequence is TGTGCTAGTGGTTTGGTATTTAGAGCCTCGGCAACTAATGAAAAACTGTTTTTT. This translates into CASGLVFRASATNEKLFF.

This rearrangement joins TRBV7-3 to TRBJ2-7; 8 bases line up with TRBD2. Germline CDR1 reads SGHTA; CDR2 reads FQGTGA. V trimming: 4 bases; J trimming: 5 bases; junction bases outside the gene matches: 7. The CDR3 covers 14 residues. The CDR3 coding sequence is TGTGCCAGCAGCTCCGGGACTAGTAATGACGAGCAGTACTTC. It translates to CASSSGTSNDEQYF.

The chain couples TRBV5-1 to TRBJ1-4, with 7 bases that match TRBD1. The ends lost 5 bases at V and 7 bases at J; junction bases unmatched: 17. The CDR3 runs 17 residues. Germline CDR1 and CDR2: SGHRS and YFSETQ. The CDR3 here is CASSFLGTAGGGEKLFF. The CDR3 DNA sequence: TGCGCCAGCAGTTTCCTCGGGACAGCCGGAGGGGGTGAAAAACTGTTTTTT.

This sequence joins TRBV6-5 and TRBJ1-2; D unresolved. Germline-derived CDR1 and CDR2 are MNHEY and SVGAGI. The V end was cut by 0 bases, the J end by 4 bases, with 12 bases between. The CDR3 sequence is 15 residues long. As DNA, the CDR3 is TGTGCCAGCAGTTACTCAGGATCGGCGACCTATGGCTACACCTTC. Its protein is CASSYSGSATYGYTF.

The V and J genes are TRBV6-1 and TRBJ1-2; TRBD1 might be the D (5 bases). The CDR3 is made up of 12 amino acids. V was cut by 2 bases and J by 8 bases, with 9 bases left in between. Per germline, CDR1 MNHNS and CDR2 SASEGT. This CDR3 is CASSESGDGYTF. CDR3 in DNA: TGTGCCAGCAGTGAAAGCGGGGACGGCTACACCTTC.

The chain links TRBV9 to TRBJ1-1; no clear D gene. Germline V CDR1 and CDR2: SGDLS, YYNGEE. This CDR3 spans 14 amino acids. Trimming shortened V by 0 bases and J by 1 base, and 7 bases separated the two germline ends. The CDR3 sequence is CASSVVRSNTEAFF. The CDR3 nucleotides read TGTGCCAGCAGCGTAGTTAGGTCGAACACTGAAGCTTTCTTT. Full variable domain (outside the CDR3, taken from reference TRBV9 and TRBJ1-1): DSGVTQTPKHLITATGQRVTLRCSPRSGDLSVYWYQQSLDQGLQFLIQYYNGEERAKGNILERFSAQQFPDLHSELNLSSLELGDSALYFCASSVVRSNTEAFFGQGTRLTVV.

CDR3 region: CASSIDGEDEAFF. The CDR3, as DNA: TGTGCCAGTAGTATAGACGGTGAAGATGAAGCTTTCTTT. The chain uses TRBV19 and TRBJ1-1; D call uncertain. This CDR3 region has 13 residues. Looked up from germline, CDR1 is LNHDA and CDR2 is SQIVND (reference sequence). V was cut by 0 bases and J by 7 bases, with 9 bases left in between.